These T cell receptor beta chains were read from a single sample in a study of technical replicates of blood from several donors. TCRdb's table, derived via immunoSEQ multiplex PCR, lists solely in-frame clones and lacks some. The top ten hold around 0.3% of the sample, which has over 70,000 clones, roughly 94% seen once. The source material was T cells isolated from PBMCs. These receptors all come from a human donor in good health. The CDR3 runs from the conserved cysteine through the conserved F or W. The order of the fields is CDR3 protein, D gene, V gene, J gene. The D gene is left open where the match is weak.

cdr3_aa: CASSRQGSATGELFF
d_call: TRBD1
v_call: TRBV19
j_call: TRBJ2-2

cdr3_aa: CASSNGLAGVAYNEQFF
d_call: TRBD2
v_call: TRBV18
j_call: TRBJ2-1

cdr3_aa: CASRGGHYGTQYF
d_call: NA
v_call: TRBV27
j_call: TRBJ2-5

cdr3_aa: CATSRMPGGLQGYTF
d_call: NA
v_call: TRBV15
j_call: TRBJ1-2

cdr3_aa: CASSPKGQLGEIRQPQHF
d_call: NA
v_call: TRBV4-1
j_call: TRBJ1-5

cdr3_aa: CASSFRDSEAFF
d_call: NA
v_call: TRBV9
j_call: TRBJ1-1

cdr3_aa: CASSSERDRSWPQHF
d_call: TRBD1
v_call: TRBV7-2
j_call: TRBJ1-5

cdr3_aa: CASSLPTLGEQFF
d_call: NA
v_call: TRBV7-6
j_call: TRBJ2-1

cdr3_aa: CASRRPGLDPDTQYF
d_call: NA
v_call: TRBV5-1
j_call: TRBJ2-3

cdr3_aa: CASSLVATRRPDTQYF
d_call: NA
v_call: TRBV7-2
j_call: TRBJ2-3

cdr3_aa: CASSVNPVNTEAFF
d_call: NA
v_call: TRBV9
j_call: TRBJ1-1